This TCR beta chain comes out of a study of blood T cell repertoires in COVID-19. In the study overall: T cells, B-cell-depleted T cells, or PBMCs provided the cDNA or gDNA that served as material.

Participants spanned ages 18 to 89 years and resided in over 20 US areas. Looked up from germline, CDR1 is SNHLY and CDR2 is FYNNEI. The CDR3 has 13 amino acids. Unmatched junction bases numbered 11, after V lost 9 bases and J lost 6 bases. Study processing details: Researchers report that nucleated cell counts were estimated from reference gene primer amplification. Data came from immunoSEQ multiplex PCR; TCRdb stores just in-frame clones and leaves some out. For V, J and clone size, that table is used; D and trimming come from the DNA. The data show 300,000 to 450,000 clones, with around 87% seen just once and around 1.3% held by the top ten.

Specimen: PBMCs or T cells enriched from blood (not recorded which). The origin of this receptor is a man aged 25-45 years who had recovered from COVID-19. The chain uses TRBV2 and TRBJ2-7; 7 nucleotides agree with TRBD2. CDR3 in amino acids: CARLGPRGGEQYF. DNA for the CDR3: TGTGCCAGATTGGGTCCGCGCGGGGGCGAGCAGTACTTC.